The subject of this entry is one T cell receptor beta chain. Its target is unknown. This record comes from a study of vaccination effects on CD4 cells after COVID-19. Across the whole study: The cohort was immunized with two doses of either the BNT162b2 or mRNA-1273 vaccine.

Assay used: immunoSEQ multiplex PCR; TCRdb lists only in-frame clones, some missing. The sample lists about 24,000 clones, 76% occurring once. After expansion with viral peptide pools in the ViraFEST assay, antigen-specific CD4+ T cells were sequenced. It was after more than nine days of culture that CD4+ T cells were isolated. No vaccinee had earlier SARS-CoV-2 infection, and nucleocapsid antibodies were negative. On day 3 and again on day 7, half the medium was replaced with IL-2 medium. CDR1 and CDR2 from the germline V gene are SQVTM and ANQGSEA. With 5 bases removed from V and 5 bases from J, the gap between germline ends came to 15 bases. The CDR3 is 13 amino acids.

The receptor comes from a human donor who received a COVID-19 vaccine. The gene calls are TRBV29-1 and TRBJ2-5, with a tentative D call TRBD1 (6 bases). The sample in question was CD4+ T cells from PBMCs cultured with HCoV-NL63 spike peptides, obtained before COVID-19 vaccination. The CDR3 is CSVQGGGWETQYF. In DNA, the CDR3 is TGCAGCGTTCAAGGGGGTGGATGGGAGACCCAGTACTTC.